Described below is a single T cell receptor beta chain sequence and its context. This CDR3 is also generated by other DNA sequences in the sample. This CDR3 has 11 residues. CDR1 is MNHEY and CDR2 is SMNVEV in the germline V gene (reference sequence). V lost 3 bases to trimming and J lost 4 bases, with 2 bases between them. Generated by immunoSEQ multiplex PCR, the TCRdb table keeps only in-frame clones and is missing some. The sample has roughly 250,000 clones; roughly 70% are singletons. The source of the sample is a study of cytotoxic CD8 clonotypes in ibrutinib-treated CLL. This sample comprised PBMCs, obtained after 24 months of ibrutinib treatment. This sequence originates from a human donor with chronic lymphocytic leukemia. The gene calls are TRBV27 and TRBJ2-3; D call uncertain. The CDR3 reads CASSFSDTQYF. DNA of the CDR3: TGTGCCAGCAGTTTTTCAGATACGCAGTATTTT.